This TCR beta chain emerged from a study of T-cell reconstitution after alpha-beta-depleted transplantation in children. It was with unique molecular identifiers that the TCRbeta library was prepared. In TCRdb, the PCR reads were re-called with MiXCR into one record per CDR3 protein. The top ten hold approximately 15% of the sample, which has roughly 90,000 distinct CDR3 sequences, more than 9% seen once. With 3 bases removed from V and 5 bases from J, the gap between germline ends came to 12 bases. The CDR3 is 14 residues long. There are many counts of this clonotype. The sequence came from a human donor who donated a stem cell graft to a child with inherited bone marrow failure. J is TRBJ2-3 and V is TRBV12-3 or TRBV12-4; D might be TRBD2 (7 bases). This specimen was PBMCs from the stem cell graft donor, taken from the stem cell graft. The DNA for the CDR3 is TGTGCCAGCAGTTTTGGGGGGGCCAGAGATACGCAGTATTTT. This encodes CASSFGGARDTQYF.